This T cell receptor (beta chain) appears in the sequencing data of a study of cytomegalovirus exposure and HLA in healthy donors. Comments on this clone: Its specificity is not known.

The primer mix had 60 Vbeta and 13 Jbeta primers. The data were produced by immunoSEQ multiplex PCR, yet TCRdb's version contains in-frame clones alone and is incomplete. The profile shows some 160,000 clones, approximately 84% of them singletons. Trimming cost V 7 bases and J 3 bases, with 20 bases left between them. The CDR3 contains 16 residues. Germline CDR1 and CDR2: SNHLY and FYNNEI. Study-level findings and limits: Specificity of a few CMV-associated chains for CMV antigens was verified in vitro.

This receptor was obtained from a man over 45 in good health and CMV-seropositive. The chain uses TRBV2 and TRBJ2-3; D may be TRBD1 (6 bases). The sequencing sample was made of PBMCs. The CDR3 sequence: CASTLQGGYGTDTQYF. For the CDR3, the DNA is TGTGCCAGCACTCTACAGGGTGGATATGGGACAGATACGCAGTATTTT. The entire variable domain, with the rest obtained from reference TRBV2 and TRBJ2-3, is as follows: EPEVTQTPSHQVTQMGQEVILRCVPISNHLYFYWYRQILGQKVEFLVSFYNNEISEKSEIFDDQFSVERPDGSNFTLKIRSTKLEDSAMYFCASTLQGGYGTDTQYFGPGTRLTVL.